The 11 T cell receptor beta chains reported below all come from one sample, sequenced in a study of cytomegalovirus exposure and HLA in healthy donors. Data came from immunoSEQ multiplex PCR; TCRdb stores just in-frame clones and leaves some out. Of tens of thousands of clones in the sample, about 94% were seen once. Source material: PBMCs. These receptors were obtained from a man aged 18 to 35 in good health and CMV-seropositive.

The chain joins TRBV10-3 to TRBJ1-2; D remains unclear. Germline V gene lookup returns CDR1 ENHRY and CDR2 SYGVKD. Trimming took off 2 bases at V and 5 bases at J, with 21 bases between the two ends. The CDR3 totals 17 residues. The CDR3 protein is CAISEATDSPNLYGYTF. CDR3 DNA sequence: TGTGCCATCAGTGAGGCGACGGACTCACCGAACCTTTATGGCTACACCTTC.

The chain is built from TRBV5-1 and TRBJ1-4, with TRBD1 matching over 10 bases. V lost 4 bases and J lost 4; bases outside the gene matches: 7. The CDR3 is 16 amino acids. The germline V gene has CDR1 SGHRS and CDR2 YFSETQ. DNA for the CDR3: TGCGCCAGCAGCGCCGGGACAGGGGCTTATAATGAAAAACTGTTTTTT. Protein: CASSAGTGAYNEKLFF.

The chain carries TRBV10-3 and TRBJ2-7; the D gene is possibly TRBD1 (6 bases). The CDR3 runs 15 residues. Trimming removed 4 bases from V and 0 bases from J, with 13 bases in between. CDR1 and CDR2 (germline): ENHRY, SYGVKD. CDR3 DNA sequence: TGTGCCATCAGTGCCACGGACAGCCTCTCCTACGAGCAGTACTTC. Protein sequence: CAISATDSLSYEQYF.

This clone has just one count. V usage is TRBV28 and J usage is TRBJ2-1; D unclear. The CDR3 is 14 amino acids. The germline CDR1 and CDR2 sequences are MDHEN and SYDVKM. V lost 6 bases and J lost 0, with 9 bases in between. CDR3 in amino acids: CASRFWSSYNEQFF. Written as DNA, the CDR3 is TGTGCCAGCAGATTCTGGAGCTCCTACAATGAGCAGTTCTTC.

The V call is TRBV15, the J call TRBJ1-6; D gene ambiguous. CDR3 size: 13 residues. Germline V gives CDR1 LNHNV, CDR2 YYDKDF (reference sequence). The germline V and J ends were trimmed by 0 bases and 7 bases, with 4 bases remaining between them. DNA for the CDR3: TGTGCCACCAGCAGAGATCTAAATTCACCCCTCCACTTT. Translated, it gives CATSRDLNSPLHF.

The chain carries TRBV11-2 and TRBJ1-3; no reliable D call. CDR3 size: 17 residues. The V end lost 7 bases, the J end lost 3 bases, and 22 bases lay between the germline ends. CDR1 is SGHAT and CDR2 is FQNNGV in the germline V gene. The CDR3 DNA reads TGTGCCAGCACCCTACCCTCGGCGGGAGAGTTTGGAAACACCATATATTTT. This sequence encodes CASTLPSAGEFGNTIYF. The full variable domain, in which reference TRBV11-2 and TRBJ1-3 provide the parts outside the CDR3, is EAGVAQSPRYKIIEKRQSVAFWCNPISGHATLYWYQQILGQGPKLLIQFQNNGVVDDSQLPKDRFSAERLKGVDSTLKIQPAKLEDSAVYLCASTLPSAGEFGNTIYFGEGSWLTVV.

The CDR3: CASSDYGLAGKFSYEQYF. CDR3 in DNA: TGCGCCAGCAGTGATTACGGACTAGCGGGAAAATTCTCCTACGAGCAGTACTTC. The gene calls are TRBV10-1 and TRBJ2-7; TRBD2 agrees at 12 bases. V lost 3 bases and J lost 0; bases outside the gene matches: 9. Germline V gene sequence: CDR1 WNHNN, CDR2 SYGVQD (reference sequence). The CDR3 spans 18 residues.

The rearrangement uses TRBV7-8 and TRBJ1-2, with TRBD1 as a possible D gene (5 bases). The CDR3 is made up of 14 amino acids. Germline assignment: CDR1 SGHVS and CDR2 FQNEAQ. Trimming took off 0 bases at V and 7 bases at J, with 12 bases between the two ends. In DNA, the CDR3 is TGTGCCAGCAGCTTAGCTGGCACAGGCAGTGGCTACACCTTC. Encoded protein: CASSLAGTGSGYTF.

The V call is TRBV7-9, the J call TRBJ2-2; possible D gene TRBD2, 5 bases. The germline V gene has CDR1 SEHNR and CDR2 FQNEAQ (reference sequence). There are 16 residues in the CDR3. Trimming took off 2 bases at V and 1 base at J, with 11 bases between the two ends. The DNA for the CDR3 is TGTGCCAGCAGCTTATTTGACTACCAGAACACCGGGGAGCTGTTTTTT. Its translation: CASSLFDYQNTGELFF.

This clone was found a few times. The V gene is TRBV27, the J gene TRBJ1-4; 7 bases are a match to TRBD1. Germline V CDR1 and CDR2: MNHEY, SMNVEV (reference sequence). With V trimmed by 5 bases and J by 8 bases, 11 bases remained unmatched. This CDR3 region has 15 residues. The CDR3 DNA sequence: TGTGCCAGCAGTCCAAGACAGGGAAGGTGGGAAAAACTGTTTTTT. This translates into CASSPRQGRWEKLFF.

The table lists this clone with a count of one. The chain links TRBV4-1 to TRBJ1-2; D might be TRBD1 (5 bases). The CDR3 extends over 14 amino acids. Germline CDR1 MGHRA, CDR2 YSYEKL. V dropped 3 bases and J dropped 8 bases, with 16 bases sitting between them. In DNA, the CDR3 is TGCGCCAGCAGCCACCCGGTGCAGGGTAAGGGCTACACCTTC. Translation: CASSHPVQGKGYTF.